This T cell receptor beta chain came from a study of blood T cells in healthy people across ages (dated by TCRdb to between 2015 and 2016). As for the study more broadly: In model experiments, template switching captured roughly one uniquely barcoded TCR beta cDNA molecule for every two T cells. Using deep sequencing normalized with unique cDNA molecular identifiers, the study measured how TCR beta repertoire diversity changes with age. The donors were split into four age groups: young (average 16 years), middle-aged (39), aged (over 55) and long-lived (about 82). Donors of different ages were randomly distributed across sequencing lanes to avoid experimental bias. For two donors (one aged 18 to 30 and one aged 80 or older), the study analyzed two additional independent replicas of 1 million unique cDNA reads from the same blood draw.

The cysteine opens and the phenylalanine closes a CDR3 of 14 amino acids. The DNA shown is the 42-base CDR3, in frame from base 1. The V end loses 5 bases and the J end loses 4 bases, and a stretch of 12 bases separates them. From the germline V gene, CDR1 is MNHEY and CDR2 is SVGAGI. Donors were roughly 40 systemically healthy Caucasian individuals from Russia aged 6 to 90 years. Each donor gave ten milliliters of peripheral blood, drawn into EDTA-treated Vacutainer tubes. Ficoll-Paque density-gradient centrifugation was used to isolate PBMCs, with at least 7 million per sample. Total RNA was extracted from PBMCs with Trizol reagent, with at least 5.5 micrograms obtained per sample. Naive CD45RAhigh/CD27high T cell percentages were measured by flow cytometry on a PBMC aliquot from every donor. Remarks on this clonotype: Its antigen target is currently unknown. Base quality data are lacking; no much larger clone is found one base away.

The library was generated by 5' RACE. Sequencing relied on an Illumina HiSeq 2500. A second PCR of 7 to 11 cycles was performed with a sample-barcoded 5' primer and a J-beta primer mix. A unique molecular identifier was introduced onto each TCR beta cDNA molecule by a template-switch 5' adaptor carrying 12 random nucleotides. Each sample yielded at least 3 million CDR3-containing paired-end reads. First-strand cDNA synthesis was performed from all RNA using the Mint cDNA synthesis kit, with priming by a TRBC-specific oligonucleotide. Following uracil-DNA glycosylase treatment, a first 18-cycle PCR with universal primers M1SS and BC2_uni_R was performed on all cDNA. For the original study's pipeline: For normalization, 1 million high-quality reads were randomly selected from each sample, with every read carrying a distinct molecular identifier. Instead of being binned into consensus sequences, reads with shared molecular identifiers were discarded. MiTCR, run with a Q25 quality threshold and the strictest error-elimination algorithm, handled CDR3 identification, clonotype clustering and error correction. A nonparametric unseen species model using Euler transformation provided a lower-bound estimate of total TCR beta diversity. The raw public data were reprocessed by TCRdb itself: fastp quality trimming at Q25, MiXCR clonotype calling, in-frame beta chains only. Each record represents a unique CDR3 protein, reported with the most common genes and DNA among its rows. V and J calls and clone size were set by TCRdb, not the authors. This sample holds about 1.7 million distinct CDR3 sequences; roughly 30% were observed only once. The biggest ten clones account for about 8% of the sample.

Results the study describes overall, beyond this receptor: As age increased, observed TCR beta diversity per million T cells dropped in a roughly linear way, and a significant reduction was already evident by age around 41. Compared with the aged group, the long-lived group had more naive CD4+ T cells, fewer expanded clones and increased TCR diversity, suggesting age selection. Total diversity estimates from one million sequenced T cells were considered lower bounds and underestimates. A strong correlation was found between observed TCR beta diversity and the percentage of naive T cells measured by flow cytometry. Since profiling was done on bulk unsorted PBMCs, naive and antigen-experienced compartments could not be conclusively compared. The CMV infection status of donors was not known, potentially confounding age-related changes in expanded clonotypes.

The sequence links TRBV6-5 to TRBJ2-1; the D gene may be TRBD1 or TRBD2, since each aligns over 5 bases. What was sequenced was blood. This TCR came from a woman aged 25 to 45 in good health. CDR3 loop: CASSPGRLYNEQFF. The bases are TGTGCCAGCAGTCCGGGGCGTTTATACAATGAGCAGTTCTTC.